This T cell receptor beta chain was recorded in a study of metastatic and nonmetastatic thyroid tumors. Overall study context: Repertoires from blood and tumor or nodule tissue of malignant and benign thyroid patients were compared.

Concerning this clone: What it recognizes is unknown. At one end the junction does not follow the germline gene, possibly because of a read error. Distinct nucleotide sequences in the sample also encode this CDR3.

CDR1 and CDR2 (germline): SGHTA, FQGTGA. The CDR3 is 13 residues long. No treatment had been given to any patient before thyroid surgery. Broader study findings: The study reportedly found significantly higher TCR beta diversity in malignant thyroid tumors than benign nodules, in blood and tumor.

Original processing methods: What underpinned the distant-metastasis classifier for papillary thyroid cancer was the set of CDR3 differences across clinicopathological groups. TCRdb used MiXCR to call clones anew from the PCR reads. The V and J calls shown here were made by TCRdb, not taken from the authors' results. The table includes around 26,000 clones, roughly 19% detected once. The sequencing input was blood. The source of this sequence is a male donor with papillary thyroid cancer or a benign thyroid nodule (not recorded which). Some clones in this sample may be carry-over from other donors' samples. The chain joins TRBV7-3 to TRBJ2-3; D unresolved. CDR3 sequence (DNA): TGTGCCAGCGCCCTGATCCGTGGGGATACACAGTATTTT. Translated, it gives CASALIRGDTQYF.